This TCR beta chain was identified during a study of T-cell memory formation after mild COVID-19. A note on this clonotype: It is likely a read error, because the conserved phenylalanine at the end of the CDR3 is missing.

TCRdb used MiXCR to reprocess the 5' RACE reads, holding one entry per CDR3 protein. The sample shows under 400,000 distinct CDR3 sequences, 20% to 25% of them seen only once. The CDR3 is made up of 15 amino acids. Germline CDR1 SGHNT, CDR2 YENEEA. V lost 4 bases to trimming and J lost 8 bases; unmatched junction nucleotides: 9. The chain employs TRBV11-3 and TRBJ2-1; 9 positions match TRBD2. The receptor's source is an adult woman who had mild COVID-19 (a few samples of this study predate the infection). Cell type and time point are not known. The sequencing sample was made of PBMCs or a T cell subset sorted from them (not recorded which). The CDR3 DNA sequence: TGTGCCAGCAGCTGGGTAGCGGGAGCCTTCGATGAGCAGTTCTTA. Translated, it gives CASSWVAGAFDEQFL.